The 19 T cell receptor beta chains below come from one sample, sequenced in a study of blood T cell repertoires in COVID-19. Some clones are missing from TCRdb's copy, which holds only in-frame ones; the method was immunoSEQ multiplex PCR. The sample carries about 140,000 clones, 75% to 90% recorded once. The sequenced material came from peripheral blood. The receptors originated from a man aged 45-60 years with active COVID-19.

The rearrangement links TRBV25-1 to TRBJ1-6; possible D gene TRBD1, 6 bases. Trimming cost V 1 base and J 10 bases, with 14 bases left between them. Germline V CDR1 and CDR2: MGHDK, SYGVNS. The CDR3 has 15 amino acids. The CDR3 coding sequence is TGTGCCAGCAGTGAATCCCACAGGGCCAGCTCACCCCTCCACTTT. This codes for CASSESHRASSPLHF.

This chain joins TRBV6-5 and TRBJ1-2, with D possibly matching TRBD1 (5 bases). V was shortened by 8 bases and J by 0 bases, with 16 bases between the two germline ends. There are 15 residues in the CDR3. Germline-derived CDR1 and CDR2 are MNHEY and SVGAGI. CDR3 DNA: TGTGCCAGCTATTTTGGGGGGAATACTAACTATGGCTACACCTTC. It is translated as CASYFGGNTNYGYTF.

The genes are TRBV6-5 and TRBJ2-5; maybe TRBD2 (5 bases). Germline lookup yields CDR1 MNHEY and CDR2 SVGAGI. The CDR3 is 15 residues long. Trimming removed 7 bases from V and 1 base from J, with 16 bases in between. The CDR3 DNA sequence: TGTGCCAGCAAGAGAGGAGGCGGCTTCCAAGAGACCCAGTACTTC. It encodes CASKRGGGFQETQYF.

The V gene is TRBV12-3 or TRBV12-4, the J gene TRBJ1-1, with TRBD1 as a possible D gene (6 bases). The CDR3 contains 12 residues. The germline V and J ends were trimmed by 2 bases and 7 bases, with 8 bases remaining between them. In DNA form, the CDR3 reads TGTGCCAGCAGTTTACAGGGGTTTGAAGCTTTCTTT. This codes for CASSLQGFEAFF.

V and J are TRBV2 and TRBJ2-6; D is ambiguous. Germline values: CDR1 SNHLY, CDR2 FYNNEI. V was trimmed by 4 bases and J by 4 bases, leaving 14 bases between them. The length of the CDR3 is 16 residues. The CDR3 reads CASSGLAVAGANVLTF. DNA for the CDR3: TGTGCCAGCAGTGGTTTGGCGGTGGCAGGGGCCAACGTCCTGACTTTC.

This clone was recorded once. The V call is TRBV29-1, the J call TRBJ2-3; D uncertain. The germline CDR1 and CDR2 sequences are SQVTM and ANQGSEA. V was clipped by 7 bases and J by 2 bases, with 13 bases between them. The CDR3 consists of 13 residues. CDR3 protein: CSGYRSITDTQYF. CDR3 bases: TGCAGCGGGTACAGATCGATCACAGATACGCAGTATTTT.

The chain uses TRBV27 and TRBJ1-5; D may be TRBD1 (5 bases). The CDR3 length is 16 residues. V was pared by 5 bases and J by 4 bases, with 18 bases between. In germline, CDR1 is MNHEY, CDR2 SMNVEV (reference sequence). CDR3 amino acids: CASSPWGGTGNQPQHF. The DNA for the CDR3 is TGTGCCAGCAGTCCCTGGGGGGGGACGGGGAATCAGCCCCAGCATTTT.

The CDR3 nucleotides read TGTGCCAGCAGTCGGACAGGTGGACGTCGCAATCAGCCCCAGCATTTT. The encoded protein is CASSRTGGRRNQPQHF. This rearrangement joins TRBV6-2 or TRBV6-3 to TRBJ1-5, with 7 bases matching TRBD1. The germline V gene has CDR1 MNHEY and CDR2 SVGEGT. Trimming at V came to 5 bases and at J to 2 bases, leaving 9 bases not matched to a gene. The CDR3 contains 16 residues.

This chain uses TRBV30 with TRBJ2-7; 7 bases fit TRBD2. CDR1 is GTSNPN and CDR2 is SVGIG in the germline V gene (reference sequence). The CDR3 is made up of 14 amino acids. The V gene end was trimmed by 0 bases and the J gene end by 7 bases; junction bases not matched to a gene: 9. The DNA for the CDR3 is TGTGCCTGGAGTGTACGGGGGGACTATAGGGAGCAGTACTTC. Translating it yields CAWSVRGDYREQYF.

The chain joins TRBV5-4 to TRBJ2-1, with TRBD2 identical over 12 bases. This CDR3 is built from 15 residues. Germline V lookup: CDR1 SGHNT, CDR2 YYREEE (reference sequence). After removal of 3 bases from V and 4 bases from J, the junction contained 2 bases not matched to a gene. The CDR3 loop reads CASSSGTSGYNEQFF. CDR3 nucleotide sequence: TGTGCCAGCAGCTCCGGGACTAGCGGGTACAATGAGCAGTTCTTC.

This chain links TRBV5-1 with TRBJ2-7; a possible D gene is TRBD2 (7 bases). The V gene lost 5 bases and the J gene lost 9 bases, with 15 bases spanning the gap. The CDR3 sequence is 12 residues long. Looked up from germline, CDR1 is SGHRS and CDR2 is YFSETQ. CDR3 protein: CASRSEGGRQYF. The CDR3 DNA reads TGCGCCAGCAGATCCGAGGGGGGGCGGCAGTACTTC.

The chain couples TRBV7-2 to TRBJ1-1; TRBD1 matches 8 bases. The CDR3 sequence is 13 residues long. V lost 4 bases to trimming and J lost 3 bases; unmatched junction nucleotides: 1. Per the germline V gene, CDR1 is SGHTA and CDR2 is FQGNSA. CDR3 amino acids: CASSSDRDTEAFF. The CDR3 region has the DNA TGTGCCAGCAGCTCGGACAGGGACACTGAAGCTTTCTTT.

The gene calls are TRBV5-6 and TRBJ1-4; 7 bases fit TRBD1. This CDR3 has 15 amino acids. Germline CDR1 reads SGHDT; CDR2 reads YYEEEE. With 2 bases clipped from V and 2 bases from J, the junction kept 3 bases outside the gene matches. CDR3 bases: TGTGCCAGCAGCTTTACAGGGGTGACTAATGAAAAACTGTTTTTT. Amino acids: CASSFTGVTNEKLFF.

The V gene is TRBV15, the J gene TRBJ2-1, with a weak D call TRBD1 (5 bases). The CDR3 extends over 13 amino acids. V was cut by 4 bases and J by 10 bases, with 14 bases left in between. CDR1 and CDR2 from the germline V gene are LNHNV and YYDKDF (reference sequence). CDR3: CATSTERGNEQFF. The CDR3 nucleotides read TGTGCCACCAGCACCGAAAGGGGAAACGAGCAGTTCTTC.

The chain links TRBV29-1 to TRBJ1-2, with D possibly matching TRBD1 (6 bases). Germline CDR1 and CDR2: SQVTM and ANQGSEA. Trimming shortened V by 6 bases and J by 4 bases, and 21 bases separated the two germline ends. The CDR3 contains 15 residues. CDR3 amino acids: CSVDVNGGAIYGYTF. CDR3 DNA sequence: TGCAGCGTCGACGTGAATGGGGGGGCGATCTATGGCTACACCTTC.

This chain connects TRBV3-1 (or the pseudogene TRBV3-2) to TRBJ1-2; maybe TRBD1 (5 bases). CDR1 is LGHDT and CDR2 is YNNKEL in the germline V gene (reference sequence). V lost 1 base and J lost 0, with 18 bases in between. The CDR3 consists of 18 residues. Written as DNA, the CDR3 is TGTGCCAGCAGCCAAGCCGGGCTCAGGGCCCATGCTAACTATGGCTACACCTTC. Translated: CASSQAGLRAHANYGYTF.

J is TRBJ1-3 and V is TRBV7-9; maybe TRBD1 (5 bases). The CDR3 has 12 residues. CDR1 and CDR2 from the germline V gene are SEHNR and FQNEAQ (reference sequence). Deletions cut 5 bases from V and 8 bases from J, with 10 bases between. The CDR3 is CASSPPGDTIYF. DNA of the CDR3: TGTGCCAGCAGCCCCCCGGGGGACACCATATATTTT.

The chain uses TRBV5-1 and TRBJ2-3; 8 positions agree with TRBD1. The junction had 3 bases not matched to a gene; V was cut back by 0 bases and J by 3 bases. CDR3 length: 15 amino acids. The germline gives CDR1 SGHRS, CDR2 YFSETQ. The CDR3 here is CASSLAQGATDTQYF. In DNA, the CDR3 is TGCGCCAGCAGCTTGGCCCAGGGGGCAACAGATACGCAGTATTTT.

The J gene is TRBJ1-2, the V gene TRBV5-6; 8 positions match TRBD1. CDR3 length: 13 amino acids. In germline, CDR1 is SGHDT, CDR2 YYEEEE. The V and J ends lost 3 bases and 5 bases, in that order; junction bases with no gene match: 3. DNA for the CDR3: TGTGCCAGCAGCTGGGGACAGGAATATGGCTACACCTTC. Translated, it gives CASSWGQEYGYTF.